A selection of T cell receptor beta chains follows, all from one sample in a study of cytomegalovirus exposure and HLA in healthy donors. The method was immunoSEQ multiplex PCR; TCRdb's version includes in-frame clones alone and lacks a portion of them. This table holds 150,000 to 250,000 clones, roughly four fifths found once. The sequencing sample was made of PBMCs. Receptor source: a man between 25 and 39 years old in good health and CMV-seronegative. Both conserved end residues are part of each CDR3. A D gene is named only where the DNA matches it firmly. Not all rows give a size; the values are once, few, many and, for expanded clones, a class.

V	J	D	size	length	CDR3	DNA
TRBV2	TRBJ1-1	TRBD1	.	15	CASRRRAGGWTEAFF	TGTGCCAGCAGGCGTCGCGCAGGGGGTTGGACTGAAGCTTTCTTT
TRBV6-1	TRBJ2-2	.	few	14	CASSGQGGAGELFF	TGTGCCAGCAGTGGACAGGGAGGTGCCGGGGAGCTGTTTTTT
TRBV27	TRBJ2-7	TRBD2	.	16	CASSPEVSGSLDEQYF	TGTGCCAGCAGTCCGGAGGTTAGCGGGAGTCTGGACGAGCAGTACTTC
TRBV2	TRBJ1-5	TRBD1	once	14	CASSDTGEDQPQHF	TGTGCCAGCAGTGATACAGGGGAAGATCAGCCCCAGCATTTT
TRBV9	TRBJ2-1	.	.	14	CASSVVGGDNEQFF	TGTGCCAGCAGCGTAGTGGGGGGAGACAATGAGCAGTTCTTC
TRBV7-9	TRBJ1-2	.	.	13	CASSIQGLQGYTF	TGTGCCAGCAGCATCCAGGGGCTCCAAGGCTACACCTTC
TRBV25-1	TRBJ1-6	TRBD1	.	13	CASSGTGNSPLHF	TGTGCCAGCAGTGGGACAGGGAATTCACCCCTCCACTTT
TRBV14	TRBJ2-1	TRBD2	.	15	CASSQLGLAGNEQFF	TGTGCCAGCAGCCAACTGGGACTAGCTGGGAATGAGCAGTTCTTC
TRBV30	TRBJ1-2	.	.	9	CASDRDNLF	TGTGCCTCTGACCGGGACAACCTCTTC
TRBV29-1	TRBJ1-1	.	.	15	CSVEAAGWVNTEAFF	TGCAGCGTTGAAGCGGCAGGGTGGGTGAACACTGAAGCTTTCTTT
TRBV7-7	TRBJ2-3	TRBD2	few	15	CASSRRTSGADTQYF	TGTGCCAGCAGCCGAAGGACTAGCGGGGCTGATACGCAGTATTTT
TRBV4-1	TRBJ2-7	.	.	18	CASSQESIGETGTYEQYF	TGCGCCAGCAGCCAAGAATCGATAGGAGAGACAGGAACCTACGAGCAGTACTTC
TRBV28	TRBJ1-1	TRBD1	.	12	CASQTGVARAFF	TGTGCCAGCCAAACAGGGGTCGCCCGAGCTTTCTTT
TRBV5-1	TRBJ1-6	TRBD1	.	15	CASSLARDRNSPLHF	TGCGCCAGCAGCCTAGCACGGGACAGAAATTCACCCCTCCACTTT
TRBV6-4	TRBJ2-1	.	.	14	CASSAQVGYNEQFF	TGTGCCAGCAGCGCCCAGGTGGGCTACAATGAGCAGTTCTTC
TRBV11-2	TRBJ1-2	.	.	13	CASSLTQGHGYTF	TGTGCCAGCAGCCTTACGCAGGGCCATGGCTACACCTTC
TRBV7-9	TRBJ2-1	TRBD2	.	13	CASSSGKVDEQFF	TGTGCCAGCAGCAGCGGGAAAGTCGATGAGCAGTTCTTC
TRBV5-1	TRBJ2-3	.	once	15	CASSSTGPSGDTQYF	TGCGCCAGCAGCTCGACAGGGCCTTCGGGGGACACGCAGTATTTT
TRBV9	TRBJ2-3	TRBD1	.	17	CASTNQNRGESSDTQYF	TGTGCCAGCACCAACCAGAACAGGGGGGAGTCCTCAGATACGCAGTATTTT
TRBV4-2	TRBJ2-3	.	once	14	CASSQVMSVNTQYF	TGTGCCAGCAGCCAAGTGATGAGCGTGAATACGCAGTATTTT
TRBV7-9	TRBJ1-4	.	.	14	CASSLAGGNEKLFF	TGTGCCAGCAGCTTAGCAGGGGGAAATGAAAAACTGTTTTTT
TRBV25-1	TRBJ1-5	.	.	11	CASSRNQPQHF	TGTGCCAGCAGTCGGAATCAGCCCCAGCATTTT